Included here is one T cell receptor beta chain sequence, with context. Its antigen is not identified. The data were taken from a study of spatial heterogeneity in lung cancer. Overall study: The study found that TCR transcript counts in tumor regions correlated strongly with a matched bulk RNA-seq T cell module score.

The study tagged each TCR cDNA molecule with a unique molecular identifier. TCRdb used MiXCR to reprocess the 5' RACE reads, holding one entry per CDR3 protein. The sample consists of about 15,000 distinct CDR3 sequences, around 7.8% of them appearing once. Time point here: sample taken at primary tumor resection. Around 68 TRACERx patients with early, untreated non-small cell lung cancer donated samples. Whole RNA, which was extracted from tumor, nontumor lung tissue or frozen PBMC, was sequenced without any cell sorting. Germline V gene data show CDR1 as SEHNR and CDR2 as FQNEAQ (reference sequence). CDR3 length: 13 amino acids. The V and J ends lost 0 bases and 14 bases respectively, with 14 bases between them. Broader study findings: How many expanded intratumoral alpha and beta TCRs were present tracked the tumor mutation count, which was a count of nonsynonymous mutations.

This specimen was lung tumor tissue, taken at surgery. This rearrangement joins TRBV7-9 to TRBJ2-1; D might be TRBD2 (5 bases). The source is a male donor with early-stage non-small cell lung cancer. The CDR3 protein is CASSLAGEGAKFF. Here the CDR3 DNA reads TGTGCCAGCAGCTTAGCGGGAGAGGGAGCTAAGTTCTTC.